The present T cell receptor (beta chain) was sequenced within a study of blood T cells in healthy people across ages. General study results and limits: In long-lived donors, naive CD4+ cell counts and diversity exceeded those of aged donors. Strong correlation linked observed beta diversity and percent naive T cells.

This CDR3 spans 15 amino acids. In germline, CDR1 is MNHEY, CDR2 SMNVEV (reference sequence). Total RNA, at least 5 micrograms per sample, was extracted from PBMCs. With a J-beta primer mix and a sample-barcoded 5' primer, a second PCR ran about 7 to 11 cycles. With 12 random nucleotides, a template-switch adaptor tagged each individual cDNA molecule. MiXCR, applied by TCRdb to the 5' RACE reads, yields one record per CDR3 protein. The sample has around 670,000 distinct CDR3 sequences; 25% to 35% are singletons. Remarks on this clonotype: The antigen remains unidentified. The germline gene is not matched at one end of the junction; a read error may be the cause.

The chain is built from TRBV27 and TRBJ1-5; 8 positions match TRBD1. This TCR derives from a woman aged 80 or over in good health. The sample comprised blood. CDR3 in amino acids: CASGTTGASNKPQHF. CDR3 in DNA: TGCGCCAGTGGGACGACAGGGGCTAGCAATAAGCCCCAGCATTTT.